The text below deals with one T cell receptor beta chain. Its target is not known. The length of the CDR3 is 15 residues. V was clipped by 2 bases and J by 2 bases; unmatched bases: 6. Germline CDR1 reads SQVTM; CDR2 reads ANQGSEA. Naivety among CD8 cells was defined by CD45RO negativity and positive CCR7 selection, thereby excluding terminally differentiated effector memory CD45RA+ cells. Sequencing used immunoSEQ multiplex PCR; TCRdb keeps in-frame clones, though not all of them. Found here are roughly 2,000,000 clones, roughly 93% of them singletons; the top ten hold approximately 1.7%. This record belongs to a study of shared clonotypes between healthy human individuals. The study, taken as a whole, reports: Shared clonotypes: about 5.3% naive CD4, around 4% naive CD8, less than 2.5% memory CD4, 0.4% memory CD8. Having only a few donors restricted how much genetic and exposure-history diversity was captured. Lower generation probabilities were found for non-shared clonotypes than for those shared by all four donors. It was expected that sequencing depth would affect clonotype sharing among donors.

Sequences were obtained from naive CD8+ T cells from PBMCs. V and J are TRBV29-1 and TRBJ2-3; 8 bases align to TRBD2. This TCR was recovered from a man aged 18 to 29 in good health. Some clones in this sample may be carry-over from other donors' samples. The CDR3 region has the DNA TGCAGCGTTGAAACAATAGCGGGGTTCACAGATACGCAGTATTTT. It is translated as CSVETIAGFTDTQYF.